This T cell receptor (beta chain) was captured by sequencing in a study of PD-1 blockade in classical Hodgkin lymphoma. Study summary: The study gave patients nivolumab 3 mg/kg intravenously every 2 weeks.

The V gene's germline CDR1 is MDHEN and CDR2 SYDVKM. Trimming shortened V by 2 bases and J by 4 bases, and 8 bases separated the two germline ends. There are 13 residues in the CDR3. Points from the study as a whole: Patients excluded were those beginning nivolumab under 1 year after ASCT. Patients who responded completely had about the same baseline diversity as newly diagnosed patients.

Time point indicated: cycle 4 day 1 (C4D1), after about 6 weeks of nivolumab. Each patient experienced a relapse that followed autologous stem cell transplantation, and brentuximab vedotin exposure varied. A word on this clone: Its antigen remains unidentified.

Sequenced by immunoSEQ multiplex PCR; TCRdb stores in-frame clones only, minus some. The profile shows about 46,000 clones, roughly 80% of them singletons. Sequencing was performed on peripheral blood mononuclear cells (PBMCs), taken before the fourth cycle of nivolumab. This TCR came from a human donor with classical Hodgkin lymphoma. V and J are TRBV28 and TRBJ1-2; possible D gene TRBD1, 5 bases. As DNA, the CDR3 is TGTGCCAGCAGTTTAGCAGGGCCCTATGGCTACACCTTC. It codes for CASSLAGPYGYTF.